This TCR beta chain originates from a study of blood T cell repertoires in COVID-19. Study details: Both acute and convalescent COVID-19 samples were obtained from the United States, Italy and Spain. Sources were T cells, B-cell-depleted T cells, or PBMCs; the material itself was cDNA or gDNA.

V shed 1 base and J shed 2 bases, with 12 bases lying between them. This CDR3 region has 17 residues. Germline V gene lookup returns CDR1 LGHDT and CDR2 YNNKEL (reference sequence). As handled by the study authors: Researchers report that nucleated cell counts were estimated from reference gene primer amplification. The method was immunoSEQ multiplex PCR; TCRdb's version includes in-frame clones alone and lacks a portion of them. V, J and clone size were drawn from that table, and D and trimming were deduced from the DNA. This table holds about 250,000 clones, about 80% found once. Source material: peripheral blood. This receptor was taken from an elderly man with acute or convalescent COVID-19. This chain uses TRBV3-1 (or the pseudogene TRBV3-2) with TRBJ2-6; tentatively, D is TRBD1 (7 bases). The CDR3 bases are TGTGCCAGCAGCCAAGGCTCCAGGGGGGCTGGGGCCAACGTCCTGACTTTC. Its protein is CASSQGSRGAGANVLTF.